The present T cell receptor beta chain was sequenced within a study of blood T cell repertoires in COVID-19. The wider study: The samples span acute and convalescent COVID-19 from the United States, Italy and Spain.

In the original workflow: Scientists estimated how many nucleated cells there were by amplifying reference gene primers. Data came from immunoSEQ multiplex PCR; TCRdb stores just in-frame clones and leaves some out. The D gene and trimming were derived from the DNA, and the V and J assignments and clone size from that table. The data hold 200,000 or so clones, with 65% to 85% observed a single time. In terms of age and location, participants ranged from roughly 18 to 89 years and lived in about two dozen US areas. Germline CDR1 is LNHDA and CDR2 is SQIVND (reference sequence). The CDR3 totals 14 residues. The V end was cut by 7 bases, the J end by 8 bases, with 20 bases between.

V is TRBV19 and J is TRBJ1-2, with a weak D call TRBD1 (5 bases). This sequence originates from a woman aged 40 to 49 with acute COVID-19. Source material: PBMCs or T cells enriched from blood (not recorded which). The DNA for the CDR3 is TGTGCCAGTACCTCTAGCGACAGATTCAAAGGCTACACCTTC. It specifies CASTSSDRFKGYTF.